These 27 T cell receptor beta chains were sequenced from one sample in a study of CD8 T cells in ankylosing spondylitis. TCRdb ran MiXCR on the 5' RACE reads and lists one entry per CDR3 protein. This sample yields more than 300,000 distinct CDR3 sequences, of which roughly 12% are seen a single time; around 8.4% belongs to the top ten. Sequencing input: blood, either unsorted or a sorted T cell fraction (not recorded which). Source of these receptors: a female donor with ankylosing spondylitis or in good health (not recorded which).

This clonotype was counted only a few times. Written as DNA, the CDR3 is TGTGCCAGCAGCCTTACCCCAGGGTTCAATCAGCCCCAGCATTTT. Amino acids: CASSLTPGFNQPQHF. This chain connects TRBV6-2 or TRBV6-3 to TRBJ1-5; the D gene is possibly TRBD1 (5 bases). The CDR3 covers 15 residues. V was shortened by 6 bases and J by 3 bases, with 15 bases between the two germline ends. Germline V lookup: CDR1 MNHEY, CDR2 SVGEGT.

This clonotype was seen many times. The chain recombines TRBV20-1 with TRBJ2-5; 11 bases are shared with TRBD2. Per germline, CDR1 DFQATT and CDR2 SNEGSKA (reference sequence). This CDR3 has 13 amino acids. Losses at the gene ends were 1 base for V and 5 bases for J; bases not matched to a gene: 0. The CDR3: CSARVAGGETQYF. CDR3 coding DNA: TGCAGTGCTAGAGTAGCGGGAGGGGAGACCCAGTACTTC.

In DNA form, the CDR3 reads TGTGCCAGCACCTCGAAACGACTGGGACAGGGGGCGCAAAATGAAAAACTGTTTTTT. It specifies CASTSKRLGQGAQNEKLFF. The chain joins TRBV11-2 to TRBJ1-4; 12 bases agree with TRBD1. The CDR3 length is 19 residues. The V gene's germline CDR1 is SGHAT and CDR2 FQNNGV. V lost 7 bases and J lost 5; bases outside the gene matches: 17. Looking up the rest from reference TRBV11-2 and TRBJ1-4 gives the full variable domain: EAGVAQSPRYKIIEKRQSVAFWCNPISGHATLYWYQQILGQGPKLLIQFQNNGVVDDSQLPKDRFSAERLKGVDSTLKIQPAKLEDSAVYLCASTSKRLGQGAQNEKLFFGSGTQLSVL.

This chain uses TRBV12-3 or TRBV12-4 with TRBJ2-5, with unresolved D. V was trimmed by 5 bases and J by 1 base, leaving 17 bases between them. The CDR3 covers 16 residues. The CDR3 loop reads CASSPPRWGTQETQYF. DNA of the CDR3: TGTGCCAGCAGTCCCCCCAGGTGGGGAACCCAAGAGACCCAGTACTTC.

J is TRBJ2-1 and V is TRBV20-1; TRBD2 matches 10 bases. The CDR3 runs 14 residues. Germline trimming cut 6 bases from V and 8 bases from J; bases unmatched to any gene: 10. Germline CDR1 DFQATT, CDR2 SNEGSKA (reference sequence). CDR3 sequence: CSAQSGGASDEQFF. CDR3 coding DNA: TGCAGTGCACAAAGCGGGGGGGCTTCCGATGAGCAGTTCTTC.

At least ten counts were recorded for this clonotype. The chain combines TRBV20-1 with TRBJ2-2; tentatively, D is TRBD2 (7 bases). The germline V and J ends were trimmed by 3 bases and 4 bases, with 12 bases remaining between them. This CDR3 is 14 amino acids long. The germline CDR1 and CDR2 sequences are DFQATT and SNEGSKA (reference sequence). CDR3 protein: CSASQGGGTGELFF. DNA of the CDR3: TGCAGTGCTAGCCAAGGGGGGGGCACCGGGGAGCTGTTTTTT.

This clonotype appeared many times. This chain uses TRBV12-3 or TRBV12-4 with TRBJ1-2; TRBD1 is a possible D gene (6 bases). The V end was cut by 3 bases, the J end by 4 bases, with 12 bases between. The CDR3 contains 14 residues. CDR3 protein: CASSFDRSIYGYTF. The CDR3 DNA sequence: TGTGCCAGCAGTTTTGACAGGTCCATCTATGGCTACACCTTC.

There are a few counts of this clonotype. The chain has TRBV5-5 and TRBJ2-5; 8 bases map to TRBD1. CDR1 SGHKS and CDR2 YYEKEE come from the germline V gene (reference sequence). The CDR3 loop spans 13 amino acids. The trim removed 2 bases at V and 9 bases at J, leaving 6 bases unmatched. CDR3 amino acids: CASSFQQGDAQYF. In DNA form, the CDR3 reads TGTGCCAGCAGCTTTCAACAGGGGGATGCCCAGTACTTC. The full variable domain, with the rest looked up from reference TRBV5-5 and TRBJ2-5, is DAGVTQSPTHLIKTRGQQVTLRCSPISGHKSVSWYQQVLGQGPQFIFQYYEKEERGRGNFPDRFSARQFPNYSSELNVNALLLGDSALYLCASSFQQGDAQYFGPGTRLLVL.

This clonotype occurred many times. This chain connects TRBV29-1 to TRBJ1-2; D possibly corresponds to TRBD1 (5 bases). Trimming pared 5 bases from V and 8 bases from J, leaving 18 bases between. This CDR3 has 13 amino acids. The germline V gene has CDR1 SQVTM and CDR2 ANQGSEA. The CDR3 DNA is TGCAGCGTTAGCCGGGACTTCGAAGGGGGCTACACCTTC. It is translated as CSVSRDFEGGYTF.

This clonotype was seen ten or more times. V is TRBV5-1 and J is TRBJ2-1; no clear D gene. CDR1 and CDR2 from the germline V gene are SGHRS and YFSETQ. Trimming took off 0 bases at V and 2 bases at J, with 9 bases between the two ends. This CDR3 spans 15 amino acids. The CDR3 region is CASSLGHAPYNEQFF. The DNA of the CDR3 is TGCGCCAGCAGCTTGGGACACGCACCCTACAATGAGCAGTTCTTC.

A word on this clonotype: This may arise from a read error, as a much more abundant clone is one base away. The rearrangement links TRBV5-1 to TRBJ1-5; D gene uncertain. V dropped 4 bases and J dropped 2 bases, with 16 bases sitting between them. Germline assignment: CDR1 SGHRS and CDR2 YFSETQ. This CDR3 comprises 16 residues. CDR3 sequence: CASSPQTGPGNQPQHF. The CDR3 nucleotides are TGCGCCAGCAGCCCCCAGACCGGGCCAGGCAATCAGCCCCAGCATTTT.

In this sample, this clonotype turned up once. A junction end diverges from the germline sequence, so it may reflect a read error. CDR3 nucleotides: TGCAGTGCTAGACTTCGGGCAGGGAGCACAGATACGCTGTATTTT. Its translation: CSARLRAGSTDTLYF. This rearrangement joins TRBV20-1 to TRBJ2-3; the D call may be TRBD1 or TRBD2 (5 bases each). Germline CDR1 reads DFQATT; CDR2 reads SNEGSKA (reference sequence). The CDR3 runs 15 residues.

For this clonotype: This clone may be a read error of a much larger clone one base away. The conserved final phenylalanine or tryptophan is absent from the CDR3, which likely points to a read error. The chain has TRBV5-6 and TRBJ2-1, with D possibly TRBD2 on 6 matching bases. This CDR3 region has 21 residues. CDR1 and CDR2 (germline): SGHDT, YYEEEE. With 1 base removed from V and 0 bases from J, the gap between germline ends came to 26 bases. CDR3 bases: TGTGCCAGCAGCTTGTGGAAAGGTTCGGTAGCGGAGAGGGGCTCCTACAATGAGCAGTTCTTG. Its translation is CASSLWKGSVAERGSYNEQFL.

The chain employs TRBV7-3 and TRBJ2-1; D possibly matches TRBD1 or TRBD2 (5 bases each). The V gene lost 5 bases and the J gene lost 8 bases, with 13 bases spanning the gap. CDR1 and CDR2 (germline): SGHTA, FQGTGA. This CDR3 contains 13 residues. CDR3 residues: CASSLGAPDEQFF. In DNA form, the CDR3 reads TGTGCCAGCAGCCTCGGGGCCCCCGATGAGCAGTTCTTC.

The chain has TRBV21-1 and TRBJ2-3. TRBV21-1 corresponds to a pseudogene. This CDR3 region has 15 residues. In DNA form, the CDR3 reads TGTGCCATCAGCAAATTCAGCTGTTTGGCAGATACGCATTATTTT. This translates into CAISKFSCLADTHYF.

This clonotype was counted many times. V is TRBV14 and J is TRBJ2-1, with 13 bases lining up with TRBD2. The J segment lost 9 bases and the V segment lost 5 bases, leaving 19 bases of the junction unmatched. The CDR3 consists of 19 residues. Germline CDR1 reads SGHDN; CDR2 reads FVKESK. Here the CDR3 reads CASSKSAFGTSGIRGEQFF. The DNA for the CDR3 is TGTGCCAGCAGCAAAAGTGCTTTTGGGACTAGCGGGATAAGGGGTGAGCAGTTCTTC.

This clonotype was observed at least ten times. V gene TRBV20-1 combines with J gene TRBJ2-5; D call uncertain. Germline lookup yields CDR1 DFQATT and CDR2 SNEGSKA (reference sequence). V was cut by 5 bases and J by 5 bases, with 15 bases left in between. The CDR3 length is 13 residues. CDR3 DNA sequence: TGCAGTGCTGCCCCCGCAGGCATGGAGACCCAGTACTTC. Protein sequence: CSAAPAGMETQYF.

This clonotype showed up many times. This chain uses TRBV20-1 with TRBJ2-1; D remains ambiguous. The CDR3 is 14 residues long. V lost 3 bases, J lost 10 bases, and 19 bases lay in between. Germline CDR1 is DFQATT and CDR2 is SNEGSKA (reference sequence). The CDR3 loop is CSASGSPKRNEQFF. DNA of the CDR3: TGCAGTGCTAGTGGTAGCCCCAAACGAAACGAGCAGTTCTTC.

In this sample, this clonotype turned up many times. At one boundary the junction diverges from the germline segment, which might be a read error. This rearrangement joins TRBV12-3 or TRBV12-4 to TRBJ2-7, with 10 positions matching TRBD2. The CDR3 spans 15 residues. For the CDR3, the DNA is TGTGCCAGCAGTATAGCGGGAGGTCTGTCCTACGAGCAGTACTTC. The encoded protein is CASSIAGGLSYEQYF.

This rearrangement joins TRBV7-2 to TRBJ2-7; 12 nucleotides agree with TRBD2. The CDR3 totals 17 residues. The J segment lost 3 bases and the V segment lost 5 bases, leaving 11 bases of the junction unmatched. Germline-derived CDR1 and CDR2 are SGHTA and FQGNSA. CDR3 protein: CASSPPSTSGRFYEQYF. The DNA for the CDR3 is TGTGCCAGCAGCCCGCCTTCGACTAGCGGGAGATTCTACGAGCAGTACTTC.

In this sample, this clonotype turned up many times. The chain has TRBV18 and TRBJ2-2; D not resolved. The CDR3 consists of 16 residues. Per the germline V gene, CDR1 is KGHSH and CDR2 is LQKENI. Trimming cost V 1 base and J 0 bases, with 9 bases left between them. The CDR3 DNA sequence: TGTGCCAGCTCACCACTAGGGTACCCGAACACCGGGGAGCTGTTTTTT. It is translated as CASSPLGYPNTGELFF.

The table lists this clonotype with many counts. The CDR3 region has the DNA TGTGCCAGCAGTCTCTCTAGCGCTTACACAGATACGCAGTATTTT. This sequence encodes CASSLSSAYTDTQYF. The rearrangement joins TRBV12-3 or TRBV12-4 to TRBJ2-3; weak D call: TRBD2 (6 bases). The CDR3 spans 15 residues. V dropped 5 bases and J dropped 2 bases, with 14 bases sitting between them.

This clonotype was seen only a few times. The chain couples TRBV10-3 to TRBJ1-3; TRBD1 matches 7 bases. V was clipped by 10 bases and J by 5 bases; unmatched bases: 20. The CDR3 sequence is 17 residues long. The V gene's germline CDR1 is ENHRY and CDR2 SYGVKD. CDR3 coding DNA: TGTGCCACCTCGAGATTAGGGACAGCCATGGGAAGAAACACCATATATTTT. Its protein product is CATSRLGTAMGRNTIYF.

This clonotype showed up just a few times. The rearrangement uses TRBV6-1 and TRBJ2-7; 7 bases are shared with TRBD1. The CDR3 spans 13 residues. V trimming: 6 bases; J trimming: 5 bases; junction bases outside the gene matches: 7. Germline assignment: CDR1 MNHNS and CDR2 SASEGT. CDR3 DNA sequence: TGTGCCAGCAGGGCTAGACAGGGAGACGAGCAGTACTTC. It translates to CASRARQGDEQYF.

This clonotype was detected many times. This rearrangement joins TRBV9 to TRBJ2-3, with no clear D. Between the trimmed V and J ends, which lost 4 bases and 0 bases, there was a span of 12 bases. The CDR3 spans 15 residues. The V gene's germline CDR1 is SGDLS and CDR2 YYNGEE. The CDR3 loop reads CASSTQSSSTDTQYF. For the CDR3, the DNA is TGTGCCAGCAGCACACAGAGTTCTAGCACAGATACGCAGTATTTT.

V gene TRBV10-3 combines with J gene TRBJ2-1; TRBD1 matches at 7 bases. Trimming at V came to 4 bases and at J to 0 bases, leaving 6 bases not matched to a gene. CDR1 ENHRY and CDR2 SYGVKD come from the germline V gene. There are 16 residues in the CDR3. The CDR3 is CAISGRDRSSYNEQFF. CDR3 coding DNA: TGTGCCATCAGTGGCCGGGACAGAAGCTCCTACAATGAGCAGTTCTTC.

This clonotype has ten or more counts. The CDR3 spells CSARSLHEQYF. The DNA for the CDR3 is TGCAGTGCTAGATCCCTCCACGAGCAGTACTTC. This chain connects TRBV20-1 to TRBJ2-7; D remains unclear. The CDR3 loop spans 11 amino acids. V dropped 2 bases and J dropped 5 bases, with 7 bases sitting between them. Germline V CDR1 and CDR2: DFQATT, SNEGSKA (reference sequence).